A single T cell receptor beta chain is shown here with its context. As yet, its antigen is unknown. The germline V gene encodes CDR1 SGHRS and CDR2 YFSETQ. The CDR3 spans 13 residues. V was trimmed by 1 base and J by 1 base, leaving 5 bases between them. The data derive from a study of cytomegalovirus exposure and HLA in healthy donors. Findings and limits, study-wide: For cytomegalovirus status, the classifier reportedly gave diagnoses with high specificity and sensitivity.

Measured with immunoSEQ multiplex PCR; TCRdb has only the in-frame clones, and not every one. This sample has about 73,000 clones, with approximately 94% found just once. The chain combines TRBV5-1 with TRBJ1-1; D uncertain. The receptor was isolated from a woman in her late teens or twenties in good health and CMV-seronegative. Sequencing was carried out using PBMCs. The CDR3 DNA is TGCGCCAGCAGCTTGCGAGGGAACACTGAAGCTTTCTTT. It is translated as CASSLRGNTEAFF.